The 9 T cell receptor beta chains reported below all come from one sample, sequenced in a study of regulatory T cells in long-lasting Graves disease. According to the study, TCR beta libraries were built with iRepertoire HTBI primers and CDR3-region Arm-PCR. From the multiplex PCR reads, TCRdb called clonotypes with MiXCR, one entry per CDR3 protein. The profile shows 300,000 to 350,000 distinct CDR3 sequences, around 20% of them singletons. Time point of the sample: persistent/refractory GD, antithyroid drugs over 5 years with positive TRAb. PBMC-extracted RNA yielded the TCR library. The sequences come from peripheral blood mononuclear cells (PBMCs), collected when the disease was refractory, from a patient treated with antithyroid drugs. These receptors were taken from a female donor with Graves disease.

In its sample, this clonotype was seen many times. The V gene is TRBV3-1, the J gene TRBJ1-5; D is uncertain. The CDR3 totals 15 residues. Trimming took 1 base from V and 2 from J, leaving 9 bases between them. Germline assignment: CDR1 LGHDT and CDR2 YNNKEL (reference sequence). CDR3 DNA: TGTGCCAGCAGCCAAGCCCTGGGCGGCAATCAGCCCCAGCATTTT. This encodes CASSQALGGNQPQHF.

Ten or more counts support this clonotype. This chain joins TRBV7-2 and TRBJ2-7, with 10 bases matching TRBD2. Germline V CDR1 and CDR2: SGHTA, FQGNSA. V lost 1 base, J lost 2 bases, and 2 bases stayed unmatched. There are 15 residues in the CDR3. CDR3 amino acids: CASSLVTSGAYEQYF. In nucleotides, the CDR3 is TGTGCCAGCAGCTTAGTAACTAGCGGGGCCTACGAGCAGTACTTC.

The rearrangement uses TRBV7-9 and TRBJ2-7; 12 bases fit TRBD2. The CDR3 is 17 residues long. The V gene's germline CDR1 is SEHNR and CDR2 FQNEAQ (reference sequence). Trimming at V came to 5 bases and at J to 2 bases, leaving 10 bases not matched to a gene. The DNA for the CDR3 is TGTGCCAGCAGCCCCTGGGCTAGCGGGAGGGCCACCTACGAGCAGTACTTC. Translated: CASSPWASGRATYEQYF. Drawing the rest from reference TRBV7-9 and TRBJ2-7, the complete variable domain is DTGVSQNPRHKITKRGQNVTFRCDPISEHNRLYWYRQTLGQGPEFLTYFQNEAQLEKSRLLSDRFSAERPKGSFSTLEIQRTEQGDSAMYLCASSPWASGRATYEQYFGPGTRLTVT.

The rearrangement joins TRBV27 to TRBJ1-6, with D possibly matching TRBD1 (5 bases). Germline V gives CDR1 MNHEY, CDR2 SMNVEV (reference sequence). V lost 2 bases to trimming and J lost 3 bases, with 14 bases between them. The CDR3 contains 17 residues. The CDR3: CASSLRGDGYYNSPLHF. As DNA, the CDR3 is TGTGCCAGCAGTTTAAGGGGTGACGGCTACTATAATTCACCCCTCCACTTT.

This clonotype was recorded many times. The chain couples TRBV28 to TRBJ1-2; tentative D call: TRBD1 (6 bases). V dropped 7 bases and J dropped 7 bases, with 16 bases sitting between them. The CDR3 is 13 residues long. CDR1 and CDR2 (germline): MDHEN, SYDVKM. Here the CDR3 DNA reads TGTGCCAGCACCCCACAGGGACGCGGTGGCTACACCTTC. Its translation is CASTPQGRGGYTF.

The table lists this clonotype with many counts. V is TRBV2 and J is TRBJ1-1, with D unclear. Germline V gene lookup returns CDR1 SNHLY and CDR2 FYNNEI. Trimming took 4 bases from V and 0 from J, leaving 6 bases between them. The CDR3 runs to 13 residues. The CDR3 DNA reads as TGTGCCAGCAGTGCTGGGATGAACACTGAAGCTTTCTTT. Its translation: CASSAGMNTEAFF. Together with reference TRBV2 and TRBJ1-1, the CDR3 gives the full variable domain: EPEVTQTPSHQVTQMGQEVILRCVPISNHLYFYWYRQILGQKVEFLVSFYNNEISEKSEIFDDQFSVERPDGSNFTLKIRSTKLEDSAMYFCASSAGMNTEAFFGQGTRLTVV.

V usage is TRBV24-1 and J usage is TRBJ2-2; D is possibly TRBD1 (5 bases). The germline V gene has CDR1 KGHDR and CDR2 SFDVKD. This CDR3 comprises 16 residues. V dropped 0 bases and J dropped 3 bases, with 10 bases sitting between them. The CDR3 bases are TGTGCCACCAGTGATTTGGCAGGGTATGACACCGGGGAGCTGTTTTTT. Translated: CATSDLAGYDTGELFF.

This clonotype has ten or more counts. CDR3 DNA sequence: TGTGCCAGCAGCTCGCTTTTAACAACCTACGAGCAGTACTTC. Its protein product is CASSSLLTTYEQYF. The genes are TRBV7-2 and TRBJ2-7, with unresolved D. The germline V gene encodes CDR1 SGHTA and CDR2 FQGNSA. The CDR3 totals 14 residues. V was trimmed by 4 bases and J by 2 bases, leaving 12 bases between them. Looking up the rest from reference TRBV7-2 and TRBJ2-7 gives the full variable domain: GAGVSQSPSNKVTEKGKDVELRCDPISGHTALYWYRQSLGQGLEFLIYFQGNSAPDKSGLPSDRFSAERTGGSVSTLTIQRTQQEDSAVYLCASSSLLTTYEQYFGPGTRLTVT.

DNA of the CDR3: TGTGCCAGCAGCTTAACCGGGCAGGGGAAGGCTTTCTTT. It encodes CASSLTGQGKAFF. The rearrangement links TRBV7-3 to TRBJ1-1; weak D call: TRBD1 (6 bases). Trimming took 0 bases from V and 11 from J, leaving 13 bases between them. Germline CDR1 is SGHTA and CDR2 is FQGTGA. The CDR3 runs 13 residues.